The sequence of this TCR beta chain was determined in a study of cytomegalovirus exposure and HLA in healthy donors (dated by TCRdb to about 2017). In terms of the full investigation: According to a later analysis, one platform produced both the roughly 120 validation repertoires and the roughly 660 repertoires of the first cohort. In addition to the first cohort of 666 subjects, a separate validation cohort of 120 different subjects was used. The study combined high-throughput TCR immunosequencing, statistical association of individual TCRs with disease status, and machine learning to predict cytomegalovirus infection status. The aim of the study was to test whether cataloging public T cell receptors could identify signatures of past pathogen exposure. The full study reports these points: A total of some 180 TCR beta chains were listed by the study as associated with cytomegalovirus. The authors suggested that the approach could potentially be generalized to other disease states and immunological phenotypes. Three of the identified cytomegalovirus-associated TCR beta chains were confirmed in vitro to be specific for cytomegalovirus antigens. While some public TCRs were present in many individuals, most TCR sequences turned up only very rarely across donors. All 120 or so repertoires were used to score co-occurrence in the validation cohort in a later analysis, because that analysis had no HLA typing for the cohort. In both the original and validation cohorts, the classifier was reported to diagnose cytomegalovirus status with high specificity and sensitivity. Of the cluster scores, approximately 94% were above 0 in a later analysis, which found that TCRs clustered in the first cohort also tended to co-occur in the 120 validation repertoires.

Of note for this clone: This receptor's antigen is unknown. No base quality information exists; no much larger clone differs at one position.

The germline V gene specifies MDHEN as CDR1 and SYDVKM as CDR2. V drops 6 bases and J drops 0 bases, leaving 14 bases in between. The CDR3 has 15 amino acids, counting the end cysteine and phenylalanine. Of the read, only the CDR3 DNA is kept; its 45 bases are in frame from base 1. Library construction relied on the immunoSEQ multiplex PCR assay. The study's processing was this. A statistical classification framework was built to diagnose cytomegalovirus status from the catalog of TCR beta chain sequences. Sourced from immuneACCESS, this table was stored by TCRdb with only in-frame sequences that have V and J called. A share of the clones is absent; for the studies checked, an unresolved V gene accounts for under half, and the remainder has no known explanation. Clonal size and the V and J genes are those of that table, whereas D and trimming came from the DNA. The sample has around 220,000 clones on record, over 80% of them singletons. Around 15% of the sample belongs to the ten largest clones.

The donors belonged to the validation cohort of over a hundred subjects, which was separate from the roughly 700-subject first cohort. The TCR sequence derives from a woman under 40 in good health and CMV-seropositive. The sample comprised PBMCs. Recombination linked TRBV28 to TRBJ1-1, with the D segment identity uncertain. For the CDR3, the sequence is CASSPPRGLNTEAFF. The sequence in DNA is TGTGCCAGCAGCCCCCCCCGGGGATTGAACACTGAAGCTTTCTTT. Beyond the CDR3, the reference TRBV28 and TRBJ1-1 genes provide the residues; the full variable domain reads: DVKVTQSSRYLVKRTGEKVFLECVQDMDHENMFWYRQDPGLGLRLIYFSYDVKMKEKGDIPEGYSVSREKKERFSLILESASTNQTSMYLCASSPPRGLNTEAFFGQGTRLTVV.